This TCR beta chain was profiled in a study of T-cell reconstitution after alpha-beta-depleted transplantation in children. Germline CDR1 MDHEN, CDR2 SYDVKM. This CDR3 is 14 amino acids long. Trimming cost V 4 bases and J 3 bases; bases outside gene matches: 4. This clonotype appeared a few times. A TCRbeta library incorporating unique molecular identifiers was prepared. MiXCR was run by TCRdb on the PCR reads, yielding one entry per CDR3 protein. Of 350,000 to 450,000 distinct CDR3 sequences detected, about a fifth appear once; the ten largest clones hold approximately 3.9%. The chain uses TRBV28 and TRBJ2-3; 7 bases line up with TRBD1. Sequences were derived from PBMCs from the stem cell graft donor, sampled from the stem cell graft. The sequence was collected from a human donor who donated a stem cell graft to a child with acute myeloid leukemia. The CDR3 reads CASSWGTETDTQYF. The CDR3 DNA reads as TGTGCCAGCAGTTGGGGGACAGAAACAGATACGCAGTATTTT.